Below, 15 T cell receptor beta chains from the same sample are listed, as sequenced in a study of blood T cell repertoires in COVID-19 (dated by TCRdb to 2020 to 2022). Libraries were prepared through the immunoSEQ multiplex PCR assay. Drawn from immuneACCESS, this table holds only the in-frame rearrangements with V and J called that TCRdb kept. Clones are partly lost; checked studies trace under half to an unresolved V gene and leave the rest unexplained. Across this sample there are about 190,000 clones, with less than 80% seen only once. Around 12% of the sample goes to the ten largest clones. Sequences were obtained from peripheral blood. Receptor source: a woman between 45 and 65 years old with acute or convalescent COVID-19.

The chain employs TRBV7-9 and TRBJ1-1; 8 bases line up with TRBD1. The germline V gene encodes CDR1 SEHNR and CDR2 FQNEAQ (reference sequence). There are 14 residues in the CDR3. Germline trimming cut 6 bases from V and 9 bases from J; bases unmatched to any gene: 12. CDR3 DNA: TGTGCCAGCAGTCCTCCAGGGACAGGCCGCAAAGCTTTCTTT. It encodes CASSPPGTGRKAFF.

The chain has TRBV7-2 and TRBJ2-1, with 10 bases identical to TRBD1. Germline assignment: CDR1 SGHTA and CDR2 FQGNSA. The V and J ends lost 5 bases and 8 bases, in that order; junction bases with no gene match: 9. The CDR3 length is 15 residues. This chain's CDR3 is CASSRRGQGFDEQFF. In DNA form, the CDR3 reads TGTGCCAGCAGCCGGAGGGGACAGGGGTTCGATGAGCAGTTCTTC.

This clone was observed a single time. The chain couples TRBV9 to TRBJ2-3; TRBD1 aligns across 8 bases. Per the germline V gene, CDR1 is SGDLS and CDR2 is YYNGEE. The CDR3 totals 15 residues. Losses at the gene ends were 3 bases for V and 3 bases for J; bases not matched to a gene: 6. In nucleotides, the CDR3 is TGTGCCAGCAGCGCCTCACAGGGGGTGACAGATACGCAGTATTTT. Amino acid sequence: CASSASQGVTDTQYF.

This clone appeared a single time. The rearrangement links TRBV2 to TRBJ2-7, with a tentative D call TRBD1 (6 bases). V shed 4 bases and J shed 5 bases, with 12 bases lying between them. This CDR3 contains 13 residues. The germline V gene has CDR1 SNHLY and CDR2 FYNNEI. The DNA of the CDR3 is TGTGCCAGCAGTGTGGTCAGGGGCAACGAGCAGTACTTC. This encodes CASSVVRGNEQYF.

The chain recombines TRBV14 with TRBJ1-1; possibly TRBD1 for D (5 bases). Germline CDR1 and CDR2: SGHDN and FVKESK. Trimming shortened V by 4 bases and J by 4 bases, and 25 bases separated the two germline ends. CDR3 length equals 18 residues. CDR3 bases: TGTGCCAGCAGCCCAGACTCCGCCGGAGCAGGGAGGGTCACTGAAGCTTTCTTT. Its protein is CASSPDSAGAGRVTEAFF.

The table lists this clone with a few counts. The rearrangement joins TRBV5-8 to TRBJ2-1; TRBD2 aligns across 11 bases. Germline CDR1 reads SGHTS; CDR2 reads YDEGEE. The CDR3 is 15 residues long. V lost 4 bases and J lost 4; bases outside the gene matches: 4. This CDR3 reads CASSAGTSGYNEQFF. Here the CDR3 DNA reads TGTGCCAGCAGCGCCGGGACTAGCGGTTACAATGAGCAGTTCTTC. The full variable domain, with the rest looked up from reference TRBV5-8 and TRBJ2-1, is EAGVTQSPTHLIKTRGQQATLRCSPISGHTSVYWYQQALGLGLQFLLWYDEGEERNRGNFPPRFSGRQFPNYSSELNVNALELEDSALYLCASSAGTSGYNEQFFGPGTRLTVL.

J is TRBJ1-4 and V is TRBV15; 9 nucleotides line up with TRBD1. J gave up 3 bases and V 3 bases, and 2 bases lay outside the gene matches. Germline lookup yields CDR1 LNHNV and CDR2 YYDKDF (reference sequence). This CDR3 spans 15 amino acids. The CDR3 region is CATSRDRGANEKLFF. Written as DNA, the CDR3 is TGTGCCACCAGCAGGGACAGGGGAGCTAATGAAAAACTGTTTTTT.

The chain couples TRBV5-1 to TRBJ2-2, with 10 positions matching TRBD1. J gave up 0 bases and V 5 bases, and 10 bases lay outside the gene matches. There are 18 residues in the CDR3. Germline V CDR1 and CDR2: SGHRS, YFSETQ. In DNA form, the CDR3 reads TGCGCCAGCAGGCGGGGGACAGGGGACCCGACGAACACCGGGGAGCTGTTTTTT. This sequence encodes CASRRGTGDPTNTGELFF.

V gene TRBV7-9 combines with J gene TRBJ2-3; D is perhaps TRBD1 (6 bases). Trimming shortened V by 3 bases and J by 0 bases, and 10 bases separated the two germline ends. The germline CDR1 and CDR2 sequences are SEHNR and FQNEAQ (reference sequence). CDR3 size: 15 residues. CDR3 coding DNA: TGTGCCAGCAGCTTTCGGGACACTAGCACAGATACGCAGTATTTT. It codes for CASSFRDTSTDTQYF.

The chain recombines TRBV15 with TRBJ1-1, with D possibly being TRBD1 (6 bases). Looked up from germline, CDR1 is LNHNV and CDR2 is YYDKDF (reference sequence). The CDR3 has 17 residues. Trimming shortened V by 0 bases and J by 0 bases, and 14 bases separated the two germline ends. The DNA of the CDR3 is TGTGCCACCAGCAGAGATAAGGGGACAACCATGAACACTGAAGCTTTCTTT. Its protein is CATSRDKGTTMNTEAFF.

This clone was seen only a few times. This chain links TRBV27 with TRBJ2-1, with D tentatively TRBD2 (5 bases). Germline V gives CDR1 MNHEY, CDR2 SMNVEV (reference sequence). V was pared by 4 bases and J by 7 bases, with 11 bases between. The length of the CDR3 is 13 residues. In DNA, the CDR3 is TGTGCCAGCAGTTGGCCGGAGCGGAATGAGCAGTTCTTC. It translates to CASSWPERNEQFF.

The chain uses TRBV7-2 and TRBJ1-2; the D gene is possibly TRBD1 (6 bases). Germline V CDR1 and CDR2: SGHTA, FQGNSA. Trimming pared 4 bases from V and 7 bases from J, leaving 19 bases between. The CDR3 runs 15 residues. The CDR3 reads CASSSEPGVPSGYTF. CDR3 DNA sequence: TGTGCCAGCAGCTCCGAACCAGGGGTCCCTTCTGGCTACACCTTC.

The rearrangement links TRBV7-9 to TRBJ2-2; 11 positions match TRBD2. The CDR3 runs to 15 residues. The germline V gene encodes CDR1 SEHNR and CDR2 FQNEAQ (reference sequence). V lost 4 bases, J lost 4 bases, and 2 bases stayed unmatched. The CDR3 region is CASSSTSGSTGELFF. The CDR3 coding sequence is TGTGCCAGCAGCTCAACTAGCGGGAGCACCGGGGAGCTGTTTTTT.

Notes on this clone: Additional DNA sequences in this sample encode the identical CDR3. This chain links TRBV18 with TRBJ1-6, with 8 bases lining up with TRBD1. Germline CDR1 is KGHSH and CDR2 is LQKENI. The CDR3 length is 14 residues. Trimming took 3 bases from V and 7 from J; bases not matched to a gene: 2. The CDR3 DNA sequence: TGTGCCAGCTCACCTGGGACAGGAAATTCACCCCTCCACTTT. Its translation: CASSPGTGNSPLHF.

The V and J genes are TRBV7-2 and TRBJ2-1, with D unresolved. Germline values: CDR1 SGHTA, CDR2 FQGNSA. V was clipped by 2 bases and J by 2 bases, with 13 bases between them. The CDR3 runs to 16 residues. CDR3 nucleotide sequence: TGTGCCAGCAGCTTACTTTCCCCTGCGGCCTACAATGAGCAGTTCTTC. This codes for CASSLLSPAAYNEQFF. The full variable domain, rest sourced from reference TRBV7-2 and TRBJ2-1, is GAGVSQSPSNKVTEKGKDVELRCDPISGHTALYWYRQSLGQGLEFLIYFQGNSAPDKSGLPSDRFSAERTGGSVSTLTIQRTQQEDSAVYLCASSLLSPAAYNEQFFGPGTRLTVL.